These 14 T cell receptor beta chains originate from one sample sequenced in a study of blood T cell repertoires in COVID-19. Clones were read by immunoSEQ multiplex PCR, and TCRdb kept only the in-frame ones, dropping some. The sample has more than 150,000 clones, around 90% seen once. The sample was PBMCs or T cells enriched from blood (not recorded which). The receptors originated from a woman between 25 and 40 years old who had recovered from COVID-19.

The chain joins TRBV5-1 to TRBJ2-1, with D possibly being TRBD2 (6 bases). The germline gives CDR1 SGHRS, CDR2 YFSETQ. V lost 3 bases and J lost 2, with 12 bases in between. CDR3 size: 15 residues. The CDR3 spells CASSSSRGTYNEQFF. DNA for the CDR3: TGCGCCAGCAGCTCCTCGCGGGGAACCTACAATGAGCAGTTCTTC.

The rearrangement joins TRBV6-2 or TRBV6-3 to TRBJ2-4; D possibly corresponds to TRBD2 (6 bases). Trimming left V 3 bases short and J 15 bases short, with 12 bases between. This CDR3 has 11 residues. CDR1 MNHEY and CDR2 SVGEGT come from the germline V gene. The CDR3 bases are TGTGCCAGCAGTTATGCTAGCGCGTCGTACTTC. This translates into CASSYASASYF.

J is TRBJ2-3 and V is TRBV7-2; 16 positions agree with TRBD2. Germline loops: CDR1 SGHTA, CDR2 FQGNSA. The V and J ends lost 4 bases and 3 bases, in that order; junction bases with no gene match: 4. This CDR3 spans 17 amino acids. The CDR3 region has the DNA TGTGCCAGCAGCTCGGGACTAGCGGGAGGGCGGACAGATACGCAGTATTTT. Its translation is CASSSGLAGGRTDTQYF.

This chain uses TRBV2 with TRBJ2-5; weak D call: TRBD2 (5 bases). The CDR3 totals 14 residues. Germline lookup yields CDR1 SNHLY and CDR2 FYNNEI. The V end lost 5 bases, the J end lost 5 bases, and 15 bases lay between the germline ends. CDR3 region: CASSMASRSETQYF. CDR3 sequence (DNA): TGTGCCAGCAGTATGGCTAGCCGATCGGAGACCCAGTACTTC.

This clone has only one observation. The chain couples TRBV6-1 to TRBJ2-7, with D possibly TRBD2 on 7 matching bases. Germline values: CDR1 MNHNS, CDR2 SASEGT. The CDR3 is made up of 16 amino acids. Between the trimmed V and J ends, which lost 0 bases and 2 bases, there was a span of 14 bases. The CDR3 DNA reads as TGTGCCAGCAGTGAAGCCTCAGGCGGGGGCCCCTACGAGCAGTACTTC. Protein sequence: CASSEASGGGPYEQYF.

This clone was recorded once. The V gene is TRBV5-1, the J gene TRBJ1-1; D gene ambiguous. The V and J ends lost 2 bases and 0 bases respectively, with 14 bases between them. This CDR3 has 16 amino acids. CDR1 is SGHRS, CDR2 YFSETQ, per germline. The CDR3: CASSLGRGNVNTEAFF. CDR3 coding DNA: TGCGCCAGCAGCTTAGGACGGGGAAATGTGAACACTGAAGCTTTCTTT.

The chain recombines TRBV7-9 with TRBJ2-1, with 7 bases fitting TRBD1. The CDR3 extends over 14 amino acids. In germline, CDR1 is SEHNR, CDR2 FQNEAQ (reference sequence). Germline trimming cut 4 bases from V and 8 bases from J; bases unmatched to any gene: 8. CDR3 DNA sequence: TGTGCCAGCAGCTCGTCCCGGGACAGCTATGAGCAGTTCTTC. This sequence encodes CASSSSRDSYEQFF.

The rearrangement joins TRBV2 to TRBJ2-1; D unresolved. V lost 8 bases, J lost 7 bases, and 15 bases lay in between. The CDR3 loop spans 13 amino acids. Germline assignment: CDR1 SNHLY and CDR2 FYNNEI. Written as DNA, the CDR3 is TGTGCCAGCTACTACCCTGGAAGTAATGAGCAGTTCTTC. Translating gives CASYYPGSNEQFF.

Here the CDR3 DNA reads TGCGCCAGCAGCTTAGCTGAGATTAACTATGGCTACACCTTC. This sequence encodes CASSLAEINYGYTF. J is TRBJ1-2 and V is TRBV5-1; D gene uncertain. The V gene lost 2 bases and the J gene lost 1 base, with 9 bases spanning the gap. CDR1 and CDR2 from the germline V gene are SGHRS and YFSETQ. This CDR3 has 14 amino acids.

The chain has TRBV19 and TRBJ2-7, with 8 bases that match TRBD2. This CDR3 has 14 amino acids. Trimming at V came to 3 bases and at J to 5 bases, leaving 6 bases not matched to a gene. Germline V CDR1 and CDR2: LNHDA, SQIVND (reference sequence). The CDR3 region has the DNA TGTGCCAGTAGTATGAAGCGGGAGATTAACGAGCAGTACTTC. This sequence encodes CASSMKREINEQYF.

This clone was detected once. The rearrangement links TRBV11-2 to TRBJ2-1; perhaps TRBD1 as D (8 bases). The CDR3 is 16 residues long. Germline CDR1 SGHAT, CDR2 FQNNGV. Trimming took 1 base from V and 6 from J, leaving 16 bases between them. The DNA of the CDR3 is TGTGCCAGCAGCTTAGTAGGACAGGGAGGGAGCAATGAGCAGTTCTTC. This sequence encodes CASSLVGQGGSNEQFF.

The gene calls are TRBV18 and TRBJ1-1; a possible D gene is TRBD1 (5 bases). The CDR3 sequence is 16 residues long. V was trimmed by 6 bases and J by 2 bases, leaving 19 bases between them. CDR1 KGHSH and CDR2 LQKENI come from the germline V gene. CDR3 sequence reads: CASSREAGFGNTEAFF. The DNA for the CDR3 is TGTGCCAGCTCCAGGGAGGCGGGATTTGGCAACACTGAAGCTTTCTTT.

The chain combines TRBV5-4 with TRBJ2-2; D is undetermined. This CDR3 comprises 14 residues. V was clipped by 1 base and J by 2 bases, with 6 bases between them. Germline V gives CDR1 SGHNT, CDR2 YYREEE (reference sequence). The CDR3 reads CASSLSGNTGELFF. For the CDR3, the DNA is TGTGCCAGCAGCTTGTCAGGAAACACCGGGGAGCTGTTTTTT.

The chain links TRBV5-6 to TRBJ2-2; D is unresolved. V was trimmed by 2 bases and J by 0 bases, leaving 11 bases between them. CDR1 and CDR2 from the germline V gene are SGHDT and YYEEEE. There are 16 residues in the CDR3. The CDR3: CASSFEPIPNTGELFF. CDR3 bases: TGTGCCAGCAGCTTTGAGCCGATACCGAACACCGGGGAGCTGTTTTTT.